This entry concerns a single T cell receptor (beta chain). Its antigen is unidentified. The sample comes from a study of cytomegalovirus exposure and HLA in healthy donors. The germline CDR1 and CDR2 sequences are LGHNA and YSLEER. V was trimmed by 1 base and J by 6 bases, leaving 21 bases between them. This CDR3 contains 17 residues. In the PCR, 60 Vbeta and 13 Jbeta primers were used. Authors' data handling: A later analysis counted around 74 million unique TCR beta chains, some 11 million shared. Assay used: immunoSEQ multiplex PCR; TCRdb lists only in-frame clones, some missing. Clone size and the V and J calls come from that table; the DNA yielded D and trimming. Counted here are under 150,000 clones, about 75% occurring once; the ten biggest clones make up roughly 4.7%. Regarding the study as a whole: After further analysis at a later stage, around 17,000 TCR beta sequences were associated with HLA alleles at 0.05 false discovery rate. Most subjects' HLA-A and HLA-B alleles were reportedly predicted from TCR beta sequences.

The specimen was PBMCs. The sequence was obtained from a man in his 60s in good health and CMV-seronegative. V and J are TRBV4-3 and TRBJ1-2; maybe TRBD1 (5 bases). For the CDR3, the DNA is TGCGCCAGCAGCCAAGCTCCGGTGGCAGGGAATCTTCATGGCTACACCTTC. Its protein is CASSQAPVAGNLHGYTF.